This T cell receptor beta chain appears in the sequencing data of a study of T-cell reconstitution after alpha-beta-depleted transplantation in children. Germline V gives CDR1 MNHNS, CDR2 SASEGT. The CDR3 has 11 residues. With 4 bases clipped from V and 9 bases from J, the junction kept 1 base outside the gene matches. Study-wide points: At the one-year point after transplant, T-cell counts and TCRbeta diversity were found to come mostly from T cells that had been newly produced. Roughly two months post-transplant, alpha-beta T cells reportedly originated from several hundred graft clones that had expanded. Some patients' high day-60 TCRbeta diversity was attributed to recipient cells surviving conditioning.

Unique molecular identifiers were incorporated during preparation of the TCRbeta library. TCRdb reprocessed the PCR reads with MiXCR, giving one entry per CDR3 protein. The data hold some 81,000 distinct CDR3 sequences, with 12% to 15% observed a single time. Comment on this clonotype: What it binds is unknown.

The receptor was isolated from a male patient between 2 and 15 years old who had a stem cell transplant for acute lymphoblastic leukemia, so the T cells may come from the graft donor. The sequenced sample was PBMCs, mostly from graft donor cells, obtained 180 days after TCRalphabeta/CD19-depleted stem cell transplant. The V and J genes are TRBV6-1 and TRBJ2-3; 7 nucleotides agree with TRBD2. The CDR3: CASSGAGTQYF. Here the CDR3 DNA reads TGTGCCAGCAGTGGAGCGGGGACGCAGTATTTT.